The T cell receptor (beta chain) under discussion was sequenced for a study of T cell repertoires in cytomegalovirus infection. Study overall: HLA-B-restricted CMV epitopes that are well studied were used alongside recently identified HLA-C-restricted ones. Public TCR beta signatures indicated both CMV infection and matching HLA type.

Study findings and constraints: Cumulative public TCR beta family frequency identified CMV carriers with the relevant HLA. The response measured ex vivo was dominated by TCR beta clonotypes (HLA-C-restricted and CMV-specific).

TCRdb passed the reads through MiXCR, listing each CDR3 protein once. Among under 200,000 distinct CDR3 sequences listed, about 20% were seen once. Germline assignment: CDR1 MDHEN and CDR2 SYDVKM. The CDR3 spans 19 residues. The ends were cut back, 2 bases at V and 0 bases at J, with 22 bases in the middle. This clonotype was counted a few times. Its antigen is as yet unknown. This sequence originates from a human donor in good health (CMV status not recorded). Some clones in this sample may be carry-over from other donors' samples. The sequencing here drew on CD8+ T cells from cultured PBMCs, taken from culture after CMV antigen stimulation. The chain employs TRBV28 and TRBJ1-1; D is perhaps TRBD1 (5 bases). The CDR3 bases are TGTGCCAGCAGTTTAAGGGATTTGGCAGGGTGGGGGTTGAACACTGAAGCTTTCTTT. Translation gives CASSLRDLAGWGLNTEAFF. Full variable domain (missing parts from reference TRBV28 and TRBJ1-1): DVKVTQSSRYLVKRTGEKVFLECVQDMDHENMFWYRQDPGLGLRLIYFSYDVKMKEKGDIPEGYSVSREKKERFSLILESASTNQTSMYLCASSLRDLAGWGLNTEAFFGQGTRLTVV.